Listed here are 26 T cell receptor beta chains from one sample, sequenced in a study of T cells after yellow fever vaccination. TCRdb ran MiXCR on the 5' RACE reads and lists one entry per CDR3 protein. The table has a few hundred thousand distinct CDR3 sequences, roughly 7% seen once. The input for sequencing was PBMCs, taken approximately 40 days after the first yellow fever vaccination. The receptors here all came from a man younger than 30 who received the YFV17D yellow fever vaccine.

This chain joins TRBV7-2 and TRBJ2-2; TRBD1 agrees at 12 bases. The CDR3 runs to 16 residues. Germline V lookup: CDR1 SGHTA, CDR2 FQGNSA. J was trimmed by 1 base and V by 7 bases; bases with no gene match: 4. CDR3 loop: CASTGQGAGNTGELFF. The CDR3 DNA follows: TGTGCCAGCACGGGACAGGGGGCGGGGAACACCGGGGAGCTGTTTTTT.

In its sample, this clonotype was seen a few times. The chain is built from TRBV27 and TRBJ2-2; a weak D match, TRBD1 (6 bases). Trimming removed 1 base at V and 7 bases at J, with 16 bases between. The germline gives CDR1 MNHEY, CDR2 SMNVEV (reference sequence). The CDR3 consists of 16 residues. The CDR3 loop reads CASSLFPQGMDGELFF. The DNA for the CDR3 is TGTGCCAGCAGTTTATTCCCCCAGGGGATGGACGGGGAGCTGTTTTTT.

The chain is built from TRBV10-3 and TRBJ1-1; D perhaps matches TRBD1 (6 bases). CDR1 and CDR2 (germline): ENHRY, SYGVKD. V lost 4 bases and J 4 bases, leaving 10 bases between the germline ends. This CDR3 comprises 13 residues. The CDR3 reads CAISGDRITEAFF. CDR3 sequence (DNA): TGTGCCATCAGTGGCGACAGGATCACTGAAGCTTTCTTT.

This clonotype was recorded a few times. The chain joins TRBV7-9 to TRBJ1-6, with 7 nucleotides matching TRBD1. The CDR3 totals 16 residues. From germline, CDR1 is SEHNR and CDR2 FQNEAQ (reference sequence). The V segment lost 6 bases and the J segment 5 bases; nucleotides outside the gene matches: 10. The CDR3 loop reads CASRPTRTGDNSPLHF. The CDR3 DNA follows: TGTGCCAGCAGACCAACCCGGACAGGCGATAATTCACCCCTCCACTTT.

This clonotype was observed a handful of times. The chain couples TRBV6-4 to TRBJ2-1; possibly TRBD2 for D (5 bases). V lost 8 bases, J lost 5 bases, and 13 bases lay in between. Germline-derived CDR1 and CDR2 are MRHNA and SNTAGT. This CDR3 is built from 13 residues. DNA of the CDR3: TGTGCCAGCTCGACTAACCCCCACAATGAGCAGTTCTTC. The encoded protein is CASSTNPHNEQFF.

V usage is TRBV3-1 and J usage is TRBJ1-2, with D hard to call. The V gene's germline CDR1 is LGHDT and CDR2 YNNKEL (reference sequence). The CDR3 loop spans 13 amino acids. Trimming took 4 bases from V and 8 from J, leaving 14 bases between them. The CDR3: CASSRAGPGGYTF. DNA for the CDR3: TGTGCCAGCAGCCGCGCCGGACCGGGCGGCTACACCTTC.

The chain combines TRBV7-6 with TRBJ2-3; a weak D match, TRBD2 (8 bases). The CDR3 totals 13 residues. Germline CDR1 is SGHVS and CDR2 is FNYEAQ. The germline V and J ends were trimmed by 8 bases and 9 bases, with 18 bases remaining between them. The CDR3 region has the DNA TGTGCCAGCCGGGAAAGCGGGGGACAGACGCAGTATTTT. This encodes CASRESGGQTQYF.

V is TRBV5-1 and J is TRBJ2-7; D is ambiguous. The V end was cut by 0 bases, the J end by 1 base, with 8 bases between. The germline gives CDR1 SGHRS, CDR2 YFSETQ. The CDR3 spans 14 residues. The CDR3 DNA reads TGCGCCAGCAGCTTGGGGCAAGCATCCTACGAGCAGTACGTC. Translated, it gives CASSLGQASYEQYV.

In its sample, this clonotype was seen many times. The gene calls are TRBV6-1 and TRBJ1-6, with TRBD1 matching 7 bases. With V trimmed by 9 bases and J by 8 bases, 10 bases remained unmatched. Per germline, CDR1 MNHNS and CDR2 SASEGT. This CDR3 contains 14 residues. Written as DNA, the CDR3 is TGTGCCAGTTCCAACAGGGGCCGAGATTCACCCCTCCACTTT. Its protein is CASSNRGRDSPLHF.

The chain recombines TRBV6-2 or TRBV6-3 with TRBJ2-7; no reliable D call. The CDR3 covers 11 residues. Trimming pared 5 bases from V and 7 bases from J, leaving 9 bases between. Looked up from germline, CDR1 is MNHEY and CDR2 is SVGEGT. The CDR3 region is CASSPGREQYV. In nucleotides, the CDR3 is TGTGCCAGCAGTCCCGGGCGGGAGCAGTACGTC.

This clonotype appeared a few times. The chain combines TRBV7-2 with TRBJ2-1; 13 bases map to TRBD2. The CDR3 length is 15 residues. The V and J ends lost 4 bases and 5 bases, in that order; junction bases with no gene match: 2. Germline CDR1 reads SGHTA; CDR2 reads FQGNSA. CDR3 in amino acids: CASSSLAGGHNEQFF. CDR3 in DNA: TGTGCCAGCAGCTCACTAGCGGGGGGGCACAATGAGCAGTTCTTC.

This clonotype turned up a few times. This chain connects TRBV15 to TRBJ2-5, with 10 bases identical to TRBD1. The CDR3 length is 14 residues. Germline trimming cut 4 bases from V and 5 bases from J; bases unmatched to any gene: 4. The germline V gene encodes CDR1 LNHNV and CDR2 YYDKDF (reference sequence). CDR3 sequence reads: CATSTGQGSETQYF. The DNA for the CDR3 is TGTGCCACCAGCACGGGACAGGGGTCGGAGACCCAGTACTTC. The complete variable domain, with remaining parts taken from reference TRBV15 and TRBJ2-5, reads DAMVIQNPRYQVTQFGKPVTLSCSQTLNHNVMYWYQQKSSQAPKLLFHYYDKDFNNEADTPDNFQSRRPNTSFCFLDIRSPGLGDTAMYLCATSTGQGSETQYFGPGTRLLVL.

The chain combines TRBV19 with TRBJ1-1; unclear D gene. The CDR3 consists of 12 residues. CDR1 is LNHDA, CDR2 SQIVND, per germline (reference sequence). V lost 6 bases and J lost 10, with 15 bases in between. The CDR3 here is CASSLSAGPAFF. The CDR3 DNA reads as TGTGCCAGTAGCCTAAGCGCAGGCCCAGCTTTCTTT.

This chain connects TRBV19 to TRBJ2-1; 11 nucleotides line up with TRBD1. This CDR3 region has 15 residues. CDR1 is LNHDA and CDR2 is SQIVND in the germline V gene (reference sequence). The J segment lost 7 bases and the V segment lost 10 bases, leaving 12 bases of the junction unmatched. The CDR3: CATGGPGQGVNEQFF. The CDR3 DNA is TGTGCCACCGGGGGACCGGGACAGGGGGTGAATGAGCAGTTCTTC.

The rearrangement joins TRBV12-3 or TRBV12-4 to TRBJ2-7, with unresolved D. V shed 5 bases and J shed 1 base, with 6 bases lying between them. The CDR3 contains 12 residues. CDR3 bases: TGTGCCAGCAGTCGGGCATCCTACGAGCAGTACTTC. Protein sequence: CASSRASYEQYF.

This clonotype was counted a few times. The rearrangement joins TRBV20-1 to TRBJ2-5, with D unclear. Germline V gene sequence: CDR1 DFQATT, CDR2 SNEGSKA (reference sequence). This CDR3 is built from 13 residues. V dropped 5 bases and J dropped 10 bases, with 20 bases sitting between them. The CDR3 sequence is CSAGSGAPEDQYF. Here the CDR3 DNA reads TGCAGTGCTGGCTCAGGTGCCCCAGAGGACCAGTACTTC.

The table lists this clonotype with many counts. V gene TRBV12-3 or TRBV12-4 combines with J gene TRBJ2-1, with 9 bases identical to TRBD2. The V and J ends lost 7 bases and 1 base, in that order; junction bases with no gene match: 5. The CDR3 is 15 residues long. CDR3 sequence (DNA): TGTGCCAGCACAATGACTAGCGGATCCTACAATGAGCAGTTCTTC. Its protein product is CASTMTSGSYNEQFF.

Regarding this clonotype: A much larger clone lies a single base off, so this may be a read error. This chain joins TRBV6-5 and TRBJ2-5; no firm D call. The V end was cut by 7 bases, the J end by 0 bases, with 6 bases between. The V gene's germline CDR1 is MNHEY and CDR2 SVGAGI. This CDR3 spans 12 amino acids. The CDR3 nucleotides read TGTGCCAGCACCCGGGACCAAGAGACCCAGTACTTC. Translated, it gives CASTRDQETQYF.

V usage is TRBV21-1 and J usage is TRBJ2-7; the DNA was not used to check the table's D call, TRBD2. TRBV21-1 corresponds to a pseudogene. The CDR3 covers 19 residues. CDR3 coding DNA: TGTGCCAGCAGCAAATCGACGGCTAGCGGGGCGGTAAGCTCCTACGAGCAGTACGTC. Translated, it gives CASSKSTASGAVSSYEQYV.

This sequence joins TRBV28 and TRBJ1-2, with a tentative D call TRBD1 (6 bases). Germline CDR1 and CDR2: MDHEN and SYDVKM. Trimming cost V 4 bases and J 4 bases, with 10 bases left between them. There are 13 residues in the CDR3. The CDR3 sequence is CASSSHRAYGYTF. The CDR3, as DNA: TGTGCCAGCAGTTCCCACAGGGCCTATGGCTACACCTTC.

The rearrangement links TRBV5-1 to TRBJ2-1, with a possible D match to TRBD2 (6 bases). The ends were cut back, 2 bases at V and 5 bases at J, with 17 bases in the middle. This CDR3 has 16 amino acids. CDR1 is SGHRS, CDR2 YFSETQ, per germline. The CDR3 DNA sequence: TGCGCCAGCAGCTTCGTCGGCGGGGTAATGAACAATGAGCAGTTCTTC. It codes for CASSFVGGVMNNEQFF.

The chain joins TRBV20-1 to TRBJ1-1, with 9 positions matching TRBD1. From germline, CDR1 is DFQATT and CDR2 SNEGSKA (reference sequence). J was trimmed by 8 bases and V by 0 bases; bases with no gene match: 7. The CDR3 runs to 14 residues. The CDR3 protein is CSAREGGTGTEAFF. DNA for the CDR3: TGCAGTGCTAGAGAAGGGGGGACAGGGACGGAAGCTTTCTTT.

The rearrangement uses TRBV24-1 and TRBJ1-1; D is unresolved. Trimming took 4 bases from V and 2 from J, leaving 7 bases between them. This CDR3 comprises 13 residues. The germline V gene encodes CDR1 KGHDR and CDR2 SFDVKD. DNA for the CDR3: TGTGCCACCAGTGACCCGGGAAACACTGAAGCTTTCTTT. It codes for CATSDPGNTEAFF.

The chain couples TRBV28 to TRBJ2-7; 7 bases agree with TRBD1. Losses at the gene ends were 5 bases for V and 1 base for J; bases not matched to a gene: 5. CDR1 and CDR2 from the germline V gene are MDHEN and SYDVKM. CDR3 length equals 14 residues. The CDR3 reads CASSVDRPSYEQYV. The CDR3 DNA sequence: TGTGCCAGCAGTGTGGACAGGCCGTCCTACGAGCAGTACGTC.

This clonotype was seen ten or more times. V usage is TRBV6-5 and J usage is TRBJ1-1, with a possible D match to TRBD1 (5 bases). The CDR3 runs 14 residues. In germline, CDR1 is MNHEY, CDR2 SVGAGI. V was cut by 5 bases and J by 4 bases, with 14 bases left in between. CDR3 region: CASSTRRGVTEAFF. The CDR3 DNA reads as TGTGCCAGCAGTACCCGCCGGGGGGTCACTGAAGCTTTCTTT.

This clonotype has ten or more counts. The chain employs TRBV4-3 and TRBJ2-5, with D uncertain. Germline assignment: CDR1 LGHNA and CDR2 YSLEER. The CDR3 contains 12 residues. V lost 7 bases and J lost 1, with 7 bases in between. The CDR3 is CASNPGQETQYF. CDR3 DNA sequence: TGCGCCAGCAACCCAGGCCAAGAGACCCAGTACTTC.